A single sample is the source of the 4 T cell receptor beta chains below, sequenced in a study of T cell repertoires in cytomegalovirus infection. TCRdb fed the reads into MiXCR, producing one record per CDR3 protein. The sample lists around 250,000 distinct CDR3 sequences; about a sixth were seen once. Material: CD8+ T cells from PBMCs. These receptor sequences come from a human donor in good health (CMV status not recorded). Some clones in this sample may be carry-over from other donors' samples.

The sample holds many counts of this clonotype. The V gene is TRBV6-5, the J gene TRBJ1-1; 11 bases fit TRBD1. The CDR3 runs to 16 residues. Germline V gene sequence: CDR1 MNHEY, CDR2 SVGAGI. Unmatched junction bases numbered 6, after V lost 0 bases and J lost 6 bases. The CDR3 spells CASSYSYWDRGSEAFF. CDR3 DNA sequence: TGTGCCAGCAGTTACTCGTATTGGGACAGGGGGTCTGAAGCTTTCTTT.

The sample holds a few counts of this clonotype. The rearrangement links TRBV12-3 or TRBV12-4 to TRBJ2-6; 8 nucleotides match TRBD2. V gave up 8 bases and J gave up 0 bases; unmatched junction bases: 12. This CDR3 spans 18 amino acids. The CDR3 region has the DNA TGTGCCAGCGGCCCCCCGGGGGGGGTACCCTCTGGGGCCAACGTCCTGACTTTC. This encodes CASGPPGGVPSGANVLTF.

This rearrangement joins TRBV6-2 or TRBV6-3 to TRBJ1-1, with 8 bases matching TRBD1. V lost 2 bases and J lost 1; bases outside the gene matches: 6. This CDR3 comprises 16 residues. Germline V gene lookup returns CDR1 MNHEY and CDR2 SVGEGT. CDR3 DNA: TGTGCCAGCAGTTACAAGACAGGGGCGAGGAACACTGAAGCTTTCTTT. Protein product: CASSYKTGARNTEAFF.

In its sample, this clonotype was seen many times. J is TRBJ2-1 and V is TRBV6-5; 8 bases are a match to TRBD1. The V gene's germline CDR1 is MNHEY and CDR2 SVGAGI. The V gene end was trimmed by 8 bases and the J gene end by 1 base; junction bases not matched to a gene: 1. This CDR3 comprises 13 residues. The CDR3 DNA follows: TGTGCCAGCGGGACAGGTTCCTACAATGAGCAGTTCTTC. This encodes CASGTGSYNEQFF.